The 8 T cell receptor beta chains given below trace back to one sample, sequenced in a study of T cells after yellow fever vaccination. TCRdb passed the 5' RACE reads through MiXCR, listing each CDR3 protein once. This table holds 500,000 to 650,000 distinct CDR3 sequences, 12% found once. Source: PBMCs, taken on the day of the yellow fever booster vaccination. These receptor sequences come from a man aged 30 to 39 who received the YFV17D yellow fever vaccine.

The rearrangement links TRBV6-2 or TRBV6-3 to TRBJ2-7; tentative D call: TRBD2 (5 bases). V lost 4 bases and J lost 6, with 10 bases in between. CDR3 length: 12 amino acids. Germline CDR1 and CDR2: MNHEY and SVGEGT. In DNA, the CDR3 is TGTGCCAGCAGTTCCACTAGGCGCGAGCAGTACTTC. It specifies CASSSTRREQYF.

The chain is built from TRBV3-1 and TRBJ1-6, with a tentative D call TRBD1 (6 bases). There are 15 residues in the CDR3. Per the germline V gene, CDR1 is LGHDT and CDR2 is YNNKEL (reference sequence). Trimming pared 1 base from V and 10 bases from J, leaving 14 bases between. Written as DNA, the CDR3 is TGTGCCAGCAGCCAAGTGTTCACGGGACAATCACCCCTCCACTTT. It is translated as CASSQVFTGQSPLHF.

The sample holds a few counts of this clonotype. J is TRBJ2-3 and V is TRBV2, with 15 bases aligning to TRBD2. V shed 4 bases, J shed 6 bases, and the junction held 2 bases outside the gene matches. The CDR3 sequence is 15 residues long. CDR1 SNHLY and CDR2 FYNNEI come from the germline V gene. CDR3 nucleotide sequence: TGTGCCAGCAGTGGGACTAGCGGGAGGGCGGATACGCAGTATTTT. It specifies CASSGTSGRADTQYF. Looking up the rest from reference TRBV2 and TRBJ2-3 gives the full variable domain: EPEVTQTPSHQVTQMGQEVILRCVPISNHLYFYWYRQILGQKVEFLVSFYNNEISEKSEIFDDQFSVERPDGSNFTLKIRSTKLEDSAMYFCASSGTSGRADTQYFGPGTRLTVL.

The chain has TRBV20-1 and TRBJ2-7; D call uncertain. The CDR3 is made up of 16 amino acids. The germline V gene encodes CDR1 DFQATT and CDR2 SNEGSKA (reference sequence). Trimming cost V 0 bases and J 0 bases, with 15 bases left between them. The CDR3 sequence is CSARDLRGQYSYEQYF. The DNA of the CDR3 is TGCAGTGCTAGAGATCTGCGAGGCCAGTACTCCTACGAGCAGTACTTC.

Details on this clonotype: A read error may account for a junction end that differs from germline. The chain links TRBV20-1 to TRBJ2-1, with 11 nucleotides matching TRBD2. Germline V gene sequence: CDR1 DFQATT, CDR2 SNEGSKA (reference sequence). The CDR3 length is 17 residues. Here the CDR3 reads CCARDLAGGPRPNEQFF. The CDR3 nucleotides read TGCTGTGCTAGAGATCTAGCGGGAGGTCCGCGGCCTAATGAGCAGTTCTTC.

The table lists this clonotype with a count of one. V is TRBV28 and J is TRBJ2-7; the D gene is possibly TRBD2 (6 bases). Trimming took 7 bases from V and 1 from J, leaving 17 bases between them. The germline gives CDR1 MDHEN, CDR2 SYDVKM. The CDR3 has 15 amino acids. CDR3 in amino acids: CASTYSGLTSYEQYF. The CDR3 nucleotides are TGTGCCAGCACCTATTCGGGACTCACATCCTACGAGCAGTACTTC.

This clonotype was seen repeatedly, ten times or more. V is TRBV3-1 and J is TRBJ2-2; no clear D. V was cut by 6 bases and J by 1 base, with 6 bases left in between. Germline V gene data show CDR1 as LGHDT and CDR2 as YNNKEL (reference sequence). The CDR3 runs 13 residues. CDR3 sequence: CASRKENTGELFF. The CDR3 DNA sequence: TGTGCCAGCAGGAAAGAGAACACCGGGGAGCTGTTTTTT. The full variable domain, with the rest looked up from reference TRBV3-1 and TRBJ2-2, is DTAVSQTPKYLVTQMGNDKSIKCEQNLGHDTMYWYKQDSKKFLKIMFSYNNKELIINETVPNRFSPKSPDKAHLNLHINSLELGDSAVYFCASRKENTGELFFGEGSRLTVL.

In its sample, this clonotype was seen a few times. The genes are TRBV12-3 or TRBV12-4 and TRBJ2-4; 7 positions match TRBD1. The CDR3 has 12 residues. Losses at the gene ends were 10 bases for V and 6 bases for J; bases not matched to a gene: 6. The CDR3 loop reads CATTRTGNIQYF. CDR3 nucleotide sequence: TGTGCCACCACACGGACAGGAAACATTCAGTACTTC.